The rows below give T cell receptor beta chains drawn from one sample of a study of cytomegalovirus exposure and HLA in healthy donors. Clones were read by immunoSEQ multiplex PCR, and TCRdb kept only the in-frame ones, dropping some. The table lists 150,000 to 200,000 clones, roughly 65% of them singletons. Source material: PBMCs. The receptors stem from a young woman in good health and CMV-seropositive. The CDR3 runs from the conserved cysteine through the conserved F or W. D genes are given only for firm matches.

CDR3 length,V gene,J gene,D gene,CDR3 protein
16,TRBV14,TRBJ2-3,TRBD1,CASSLSGQGDTDTQYF
11,TRBV29-1,TRBJ2-7,NA,CSVLEGVEQYF
15,TRBV30,TRBJ1-1,TRBD1,CASTGDRGINTEAFF
13,TRBV27,TRBJ2-5,NA,CASSLWQGETQYF
15,TRBV2,TRBJ2-7,NA,CASSLTVPKTNEQYF
14,TRBV9,TRBJ2-7,NA,CASSPGTGDYEQYF
14,TRBV29-1,TRBJ2-5,TRBD2,CSGGGTHSRETQYF
14,TRBV5-6,TRBJ1-4,NA,CASSFLLAEEKLFF
18,TRBV7-6,TRBJ2-2,TRBD1,CASSNYPRTGLNTGELFF
15,TRBV5-4,TRBJ1-5,NA,CASSPGGDSNQPQHF
14,TRBV7-6,TRBJ1-1,TRBD1,CASSRQGGDTEAFF
14,TRBV7-2,TRBJ2-3,TRBD1,CASSLGQYTDTQYF
16,TRBV19,TRBJ1-2,NA,CASSYQTGSLSYGYTF
15,TRBV7-3,TRBJ2-5,TRBD2,CASSPQGGPQETQYF
15,TRBV19,TRBJ1-5,NA,CASSIRDISNQPQHF
16,TRBV14,TRBJ2-7,NA,CASSQSFRGAIYEQYF
13,TRBV29-1,TRBJ2-7,TRBD2,CSVQTSGGYEQYF
14,TRBV6-1,TRBJ1-1,NA,CASSETGGNTEAFF
14,TRBV4-1,TRBJ1-3,TRBD1,CASSRTGGGNTIYF
14,TRBV19,TRBJ2-7,TRBD1,CASSISQGAYEQYF
14,TRBV10-3,TRBJ1-1,NA,CATKGQKGNTEAFF
15,TRBV5-1,TRBJ1-2,NA,CASSSPLMGHYGYTF
16,TRBV5-1,TRBJ2-5,TRBD2,CASSPGGGNLKETQYF
18,TRBV18,TRBJ1-5,TRBD1,CASSPPMEGAIEGRPQHF
16,TRBV19,TRBJ1-5,TRBD1,CASSKGATYSNQPQHF
16,TRBV6-1,TRBJ1-5,NA,CASSEVAGFTNQPQHF
15,TRBV6-5,TRBJ2-1,NA,CASTDQGASYNEQFF
15,TRBV5-6,TRBJ1-1,NA,CASSLLESMNTEAFF
15,TRBV18,TRBJ2-3,NA,CASSPSPTNTDTQYF
16,TRBV4-3,TRBJ1-4,NA,CASSQAGRVSGEKLFF
17,TRBV11-2,TRBJ1-5,NA,CASSLAVAGNSNQPQHF
14,TRBV7-9,TRBJ1-4,NA,CASSLKGGGEKLFF
14,TRBV5-1,TRBJ2-4,TRBD1,CASSEQGPQNIQYF
11,TRBV2,TRBJ1-5,NA,CASSVPGEQHF
14,TRBV7-8,TRBJ1-5,TRBD1,CASSSGQGQQPQHF
15,TRBV30,TRBJ2-3,TRBD1,CACTHQTGIGDTQYF
16,TRBV7-9,TRBJ1-6,NA,CASSLGSGFYNSPLHF
15,TRBV5-1,TRBJ2-3,NA,CASSIDSPTTDTQYF
14,TRBV5-4,TRBJ1-1,NA,CASSPGGVWTEAFF
17,TRBV7-2,TRBJ1-6,TRBD1,CASSLSGGRDSNSPLHF
16,TRBV25-1,TRBJ2-1,TRBD1,CASSGWTGRSYNEQFF
14,TRBV5-6,TRBJ1-6,TRBD1,CASSSSDRVTPLHF
14,TRBV7-9,TRBJ2-5,TRBD1,CASSLSGQGETQYF
13,TRBV5-1,TRBJ2-5,TRBD2,CASSRTSVETQYF
13,TRBV13,TRBJ1-1,NA,CASSFRVNTEAFF
16,TRBV4-2,TRBJ1-5,TRBD1,CASSQRTGEINQPQHF
15,TRBV5-4,TRBJ2-5,NA,CASSVTGRPQETQYF
14,TRBV27,TRBJ1-4,NA,CASSFNGRGEKLFF
14,TRBV5-4,TRBJ1-2,NA,CASSPREGLYGYTF
18,TRBV5-4,TRBJ2-3,TRBD2,CASSGTSGGHLFADTQYF
14,TRBV9,TRBJ1-1,TRBD1,CASNIGTVNTEAFF
15,TRBV27,TRBJ2-7,TRBD2,CASSFGTSGNDEQYF
13,TRBV7-3,TRBJ1-2,TRBD1,CASSGDRARGYTF
15,TRBV5-6,TRBJ1-1,TRBD1,CASSLGEGASTEAFF
14,TRBV28,TRBJ2-5,TRBD1,CASTLSRGRETQYF